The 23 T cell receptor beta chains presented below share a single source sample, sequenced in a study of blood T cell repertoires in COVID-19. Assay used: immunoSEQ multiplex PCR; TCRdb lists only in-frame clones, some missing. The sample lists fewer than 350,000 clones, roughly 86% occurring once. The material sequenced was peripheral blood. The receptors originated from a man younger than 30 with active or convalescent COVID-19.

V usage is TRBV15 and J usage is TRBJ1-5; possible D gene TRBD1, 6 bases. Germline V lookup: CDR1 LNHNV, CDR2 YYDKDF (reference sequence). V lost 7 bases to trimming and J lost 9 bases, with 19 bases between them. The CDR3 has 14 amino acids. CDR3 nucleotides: TGTGCCACCAAGTGGGGGGGGGCCTATTCGCCCCAGCATTTT. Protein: CATKWGGAYSPQHF.

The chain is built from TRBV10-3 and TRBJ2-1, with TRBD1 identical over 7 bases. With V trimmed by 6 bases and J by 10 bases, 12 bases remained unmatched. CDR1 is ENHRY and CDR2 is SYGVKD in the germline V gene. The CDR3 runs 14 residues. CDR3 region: CAISNRDSLGEQFF. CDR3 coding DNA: TGTGCCATCAGCAACAGGGACAGTCTCGGAGAGCAGTTCTTC.

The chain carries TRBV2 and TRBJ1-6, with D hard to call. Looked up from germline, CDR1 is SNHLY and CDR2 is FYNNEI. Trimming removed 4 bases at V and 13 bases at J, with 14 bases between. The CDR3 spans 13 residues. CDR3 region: CASSGPGLGPLHF. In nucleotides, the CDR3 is TGTGCCAGCAGTGGACCCGGCCTAGGTCCCCTCCACTTT.

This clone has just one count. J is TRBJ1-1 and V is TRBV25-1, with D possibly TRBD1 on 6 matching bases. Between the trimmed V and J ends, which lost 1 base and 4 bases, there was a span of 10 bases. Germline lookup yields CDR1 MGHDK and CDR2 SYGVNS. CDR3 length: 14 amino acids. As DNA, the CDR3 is TGTGCCAGCAGTGAATTGCAGGGGCCCACTGAAGCTTTCTTT. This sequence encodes CASSELQGPTEAFF.

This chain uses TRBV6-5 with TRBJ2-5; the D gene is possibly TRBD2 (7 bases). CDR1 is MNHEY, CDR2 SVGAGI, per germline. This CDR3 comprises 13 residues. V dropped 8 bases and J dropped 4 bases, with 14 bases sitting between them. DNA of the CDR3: TGTGCCAGCGTGGGGGGGCCGGGAGAGACCCAGTACTTC. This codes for CASVGGPGETQYF.

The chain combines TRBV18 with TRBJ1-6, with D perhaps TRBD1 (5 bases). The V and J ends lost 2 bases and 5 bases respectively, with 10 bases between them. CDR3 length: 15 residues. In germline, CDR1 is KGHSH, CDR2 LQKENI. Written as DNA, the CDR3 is TGTGCCAGCTCACCAGGCCAGGGCAATAATTCACCCCTCCACTTT. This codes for CASSPGQGNNSPLHF.

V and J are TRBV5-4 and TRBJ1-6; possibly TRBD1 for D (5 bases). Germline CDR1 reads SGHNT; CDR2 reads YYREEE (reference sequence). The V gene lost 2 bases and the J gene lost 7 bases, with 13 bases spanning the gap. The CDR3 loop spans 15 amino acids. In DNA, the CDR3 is TGTGCCAGCAGCTTTACAAGGGGTAAAAATTCACCCCTCCACTTT. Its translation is CASSFTRGKNSPLHF. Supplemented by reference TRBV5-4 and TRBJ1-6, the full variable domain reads ETGVTQSPTHLIKTRGQQVTLRCSSQSGHNTVSWYQQALGQGPQFIFQYYREEENGRGNFPPRFSGLQFPNYSSELNVNALELDDSALYLCASSFTRGKNSPLHFGNGTRLTVT.

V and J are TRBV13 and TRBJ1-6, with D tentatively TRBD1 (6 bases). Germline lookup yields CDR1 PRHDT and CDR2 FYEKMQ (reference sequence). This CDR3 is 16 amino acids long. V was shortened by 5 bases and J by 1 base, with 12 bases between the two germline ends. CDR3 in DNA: TGTGCCAGCAGCCCATCAGGGGAGTCCTATAATTCACCCCTCCACTTT. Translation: CASSPSGESYNSPLHF.

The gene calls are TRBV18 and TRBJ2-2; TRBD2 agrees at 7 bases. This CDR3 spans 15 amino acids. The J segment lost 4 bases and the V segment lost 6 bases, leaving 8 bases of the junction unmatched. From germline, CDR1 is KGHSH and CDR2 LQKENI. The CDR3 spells CASSPDGGTTGELFF. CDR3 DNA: TGTGCCAGCTCGCCGGACGGGGGGACCACCGGGGAGCTGTTTTTT.

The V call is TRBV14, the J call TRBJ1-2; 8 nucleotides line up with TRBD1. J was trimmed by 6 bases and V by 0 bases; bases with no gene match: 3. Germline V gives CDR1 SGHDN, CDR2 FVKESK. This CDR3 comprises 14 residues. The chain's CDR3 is CASSQDRGLDGYTF. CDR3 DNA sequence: TGTGCCAGCAGCCAAGACAGGGGGCTCGATGGCTACACCTTC.

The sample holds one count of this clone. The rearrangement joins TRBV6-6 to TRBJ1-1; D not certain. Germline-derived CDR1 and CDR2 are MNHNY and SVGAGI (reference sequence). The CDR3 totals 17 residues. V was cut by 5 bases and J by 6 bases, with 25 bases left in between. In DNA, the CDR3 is TGTGCCAGCAGTCCTTGGAGGGTTTCGGGGTTTTTCGCTGAAGCTTTCTTT. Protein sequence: CASSPWRVSGFFAEAFF.

The CDR3 DNA reads TGTGCCAGCAGTTACTCACCGCGGACAGGGTATCAGCCCCAGCATTTT. It encodes CASSYSPRTGYQPQHF. J is TRBJ1-5 and V is TRBV6-2 or TRBV6-3; 8 bases map to TRBD1. The CDR3 covers 16 residues. With 0 bases clipped from V and 5 bases from J, the junction kept 6 bases outside the gene matches. Germline CDR1 reads MNHEY; CDR2 reads SVGEGT.

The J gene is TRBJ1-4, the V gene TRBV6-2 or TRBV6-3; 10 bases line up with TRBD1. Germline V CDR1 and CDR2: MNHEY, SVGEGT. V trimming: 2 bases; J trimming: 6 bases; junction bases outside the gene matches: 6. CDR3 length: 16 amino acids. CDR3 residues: CASSYTTGTGDEKLFF. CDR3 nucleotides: TGTGCCAGCAGTTACACGACCGGGACAGGGGATGAAAAACTGTTTTTT.

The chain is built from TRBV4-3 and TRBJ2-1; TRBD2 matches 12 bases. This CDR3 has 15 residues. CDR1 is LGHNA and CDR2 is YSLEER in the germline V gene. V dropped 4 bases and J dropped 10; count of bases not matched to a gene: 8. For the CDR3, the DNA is TGCGCCAGCAGCCTCGGACTAGCGGGGATGAGGGAGCAGTTCTTC. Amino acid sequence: CASSLGLAGMREQFF.

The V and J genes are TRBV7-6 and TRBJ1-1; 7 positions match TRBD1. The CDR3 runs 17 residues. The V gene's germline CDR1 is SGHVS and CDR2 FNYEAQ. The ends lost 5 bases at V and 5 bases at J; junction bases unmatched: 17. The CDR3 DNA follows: TGTGCCAGCAGCGCGGGGACAGACCCCACCAGAGGGACTGAAGCTTTCTTT. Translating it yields CASSAGTDPTRGTEAFF.

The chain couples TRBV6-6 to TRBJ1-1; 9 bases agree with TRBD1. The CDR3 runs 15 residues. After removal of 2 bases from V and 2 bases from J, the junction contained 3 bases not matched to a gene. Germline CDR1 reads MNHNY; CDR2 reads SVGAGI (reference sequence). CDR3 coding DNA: TGTGCCAGCAGTTACCCCACAGGGGGCAACACTGAAGCTTTCTTT. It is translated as CASSYPTGGNTEAFF.

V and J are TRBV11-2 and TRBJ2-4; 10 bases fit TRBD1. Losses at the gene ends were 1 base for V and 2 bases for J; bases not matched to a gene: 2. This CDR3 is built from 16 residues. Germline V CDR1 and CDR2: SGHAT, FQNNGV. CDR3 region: CASSLAGQGSKNIQYF. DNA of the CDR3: TGTGCCAGCAGCTTAGCGGGACAGGGGTCCAAAAACATTCAGTACTTC.

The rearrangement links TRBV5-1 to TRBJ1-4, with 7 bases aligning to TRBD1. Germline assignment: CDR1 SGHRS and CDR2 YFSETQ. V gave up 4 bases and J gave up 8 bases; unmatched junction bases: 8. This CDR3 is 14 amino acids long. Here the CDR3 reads CASSMDRLGEKLFF. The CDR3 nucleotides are TGCGCCAGCAGCATGGACAGGCTAGGAGAAAAACTGTTTTTT.

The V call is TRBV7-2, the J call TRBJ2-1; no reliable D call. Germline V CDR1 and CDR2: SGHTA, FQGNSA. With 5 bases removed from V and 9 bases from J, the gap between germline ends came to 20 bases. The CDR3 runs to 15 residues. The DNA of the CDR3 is TGTGCCAGCAGCCCGCACTCAGGTAATCCCGGTGAGCAGTTCTTC. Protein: CASSPHSGNPGEQFF.

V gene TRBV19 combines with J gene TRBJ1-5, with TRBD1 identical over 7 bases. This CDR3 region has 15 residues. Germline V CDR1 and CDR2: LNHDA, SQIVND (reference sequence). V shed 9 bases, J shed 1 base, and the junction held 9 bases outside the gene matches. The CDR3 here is CASNQGVGSNQPQHF. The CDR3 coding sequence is TGTGCCAGCAACCAGGGGGTCGGGAGCAATCAGCCCCAGCATTTT.

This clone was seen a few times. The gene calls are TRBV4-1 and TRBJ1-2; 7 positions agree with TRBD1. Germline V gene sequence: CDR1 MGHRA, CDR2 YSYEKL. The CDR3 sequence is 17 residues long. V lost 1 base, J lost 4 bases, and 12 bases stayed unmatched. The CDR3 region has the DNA TGCGCCAGCAGCCAAGTTCAAGGGGGCACCCCATTCTATGGCTACACCTTC. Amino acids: CASSQVQGGTPFYGYTF.

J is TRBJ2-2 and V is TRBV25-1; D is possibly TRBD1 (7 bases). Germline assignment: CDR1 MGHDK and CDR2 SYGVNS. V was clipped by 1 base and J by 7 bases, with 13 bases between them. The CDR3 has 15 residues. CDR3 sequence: CASSESAGGGGELFF. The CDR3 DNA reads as TGTGCCAGCAGTGAATCGGCAGGGGGAGGCGGGGAGCTGTTTTTT.

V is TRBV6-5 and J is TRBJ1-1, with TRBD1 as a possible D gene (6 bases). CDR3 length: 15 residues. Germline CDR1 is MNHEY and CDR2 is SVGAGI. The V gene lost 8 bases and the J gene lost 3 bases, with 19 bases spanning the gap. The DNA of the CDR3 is TGTGCCAGCGAAAGCGGGGGGCTCGGGGACACTGAAGCTTTCTTT. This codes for CASESGGLGDTEAFF.